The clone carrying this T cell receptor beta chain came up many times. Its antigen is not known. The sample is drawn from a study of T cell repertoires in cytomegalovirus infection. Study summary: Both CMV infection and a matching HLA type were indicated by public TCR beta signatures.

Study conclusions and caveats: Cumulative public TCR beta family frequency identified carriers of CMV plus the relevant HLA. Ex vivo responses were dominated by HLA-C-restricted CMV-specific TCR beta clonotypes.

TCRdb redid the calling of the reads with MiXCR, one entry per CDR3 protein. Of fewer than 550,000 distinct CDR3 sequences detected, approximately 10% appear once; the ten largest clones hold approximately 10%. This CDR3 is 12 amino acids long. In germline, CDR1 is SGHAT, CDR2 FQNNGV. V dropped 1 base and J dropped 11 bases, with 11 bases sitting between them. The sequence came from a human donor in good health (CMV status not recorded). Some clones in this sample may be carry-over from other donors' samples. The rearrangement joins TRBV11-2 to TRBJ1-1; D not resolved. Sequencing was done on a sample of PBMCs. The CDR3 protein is CASSLGPGQAFF. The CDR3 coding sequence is TGTGCCAGCAGCTTAGGCCCCGGCCAGGCTTTCTTT. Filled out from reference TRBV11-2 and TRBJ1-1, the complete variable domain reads EAGVAQSPRYKIIEKRQSVAFWCNPISGHATLYWYQQILGQGPKLLIQFQNNGVVDDSQLPKDRFSAERLKGVDSTLKIQPAKLEDSAVYLCASSLGPGQAFFGQGTRLTVV.